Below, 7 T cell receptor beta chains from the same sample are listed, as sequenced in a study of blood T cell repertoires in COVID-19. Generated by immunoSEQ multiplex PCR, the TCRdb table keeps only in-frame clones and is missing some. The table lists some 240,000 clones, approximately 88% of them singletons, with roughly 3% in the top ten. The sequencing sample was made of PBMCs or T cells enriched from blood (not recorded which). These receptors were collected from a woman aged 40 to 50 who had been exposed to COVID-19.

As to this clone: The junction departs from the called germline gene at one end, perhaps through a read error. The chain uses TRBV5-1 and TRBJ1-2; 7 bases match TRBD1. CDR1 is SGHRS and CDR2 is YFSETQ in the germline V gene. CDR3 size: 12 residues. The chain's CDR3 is CASSGTAYGYTF. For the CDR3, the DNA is TGTGCCAGCAGTGGGACAGCCTATGGCTACACCTTC.

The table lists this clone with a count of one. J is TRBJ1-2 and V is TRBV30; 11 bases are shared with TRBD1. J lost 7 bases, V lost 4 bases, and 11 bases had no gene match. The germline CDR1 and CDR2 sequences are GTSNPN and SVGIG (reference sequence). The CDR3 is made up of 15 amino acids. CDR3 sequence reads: CAWNRLGTGGSGYTF. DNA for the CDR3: TGTGCCTGGAACCGCCTCGGGACAGGGGGATCTGGCTACACCTTC. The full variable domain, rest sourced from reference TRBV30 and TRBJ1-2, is SQTIHQWPATLVQPVGSPLSLECTVEGTSNPNLYWYRQAAGRGLQLLFYSVGIGQISSEVPQNLSASRPQDRQFILSSKKLLLSDSGFYLCAWNRLGTGGSGYTFGSGTRLTVV.

CDR3 amino acids: CASSLAERNTGELFF. The CDR3, as DNA: TGTGCCAGCAGCTTGGCCGAGCGGAACACCGGGGAGCTGTTTTTT. The gene calls are TRBV5-4 and TRBJ2-2; D call uncertain. The CDR3 has 15 amino acids. The ends were cut back, 0 bases at V and 1 base at J, with 7 bases in the middle. In germline, CDR1 is SGHNT, CDR2 YYREEE (reference sequence).

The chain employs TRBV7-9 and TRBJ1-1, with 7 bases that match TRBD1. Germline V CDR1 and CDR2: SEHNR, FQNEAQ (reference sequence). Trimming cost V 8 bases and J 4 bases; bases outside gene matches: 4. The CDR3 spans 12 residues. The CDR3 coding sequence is TGTGCCAGCCCTCAGGGGGGCACTGAAGCTTTCTTT. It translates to CASPQGGTEAFF.

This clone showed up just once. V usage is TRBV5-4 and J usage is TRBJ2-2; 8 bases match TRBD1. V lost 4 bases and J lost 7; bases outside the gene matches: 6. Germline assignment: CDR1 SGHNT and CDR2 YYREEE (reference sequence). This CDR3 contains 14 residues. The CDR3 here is CASSARTGIGELFF. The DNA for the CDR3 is TGTGCCAGCAGCGCTCGGACAGGGATCGGGGAGCTGTTTTTT.

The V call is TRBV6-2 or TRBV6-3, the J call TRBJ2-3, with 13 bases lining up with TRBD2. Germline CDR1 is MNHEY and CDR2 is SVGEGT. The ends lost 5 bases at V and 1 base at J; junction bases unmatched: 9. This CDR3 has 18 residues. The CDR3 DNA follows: TGTGCCAGCAGTCGGACTAGCGGGGGAGCCCTCGGCACAGATACGCAGTATTTT. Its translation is CASSRTSGGALGTDTQYF.

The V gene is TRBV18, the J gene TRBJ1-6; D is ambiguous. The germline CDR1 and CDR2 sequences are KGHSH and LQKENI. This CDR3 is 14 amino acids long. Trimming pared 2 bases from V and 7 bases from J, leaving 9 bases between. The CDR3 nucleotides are TGTGCCAGCTCACCATCCGGGAACAATTCACCCCTCCACTTT. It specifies CASSPSGNNSPLHF.